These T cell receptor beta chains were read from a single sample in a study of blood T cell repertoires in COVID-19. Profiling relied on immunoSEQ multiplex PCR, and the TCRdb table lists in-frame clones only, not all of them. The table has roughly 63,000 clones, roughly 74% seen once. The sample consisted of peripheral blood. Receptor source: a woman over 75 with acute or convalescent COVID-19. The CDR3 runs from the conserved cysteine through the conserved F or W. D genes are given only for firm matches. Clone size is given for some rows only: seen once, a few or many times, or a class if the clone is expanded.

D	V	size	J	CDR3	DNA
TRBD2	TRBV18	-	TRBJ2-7	CASSPRGTSGRSEQYF	TGTGCCAGCTCCCCCCGCGGGACTAGCGGGAGAAGCGAGCAGTACTTC
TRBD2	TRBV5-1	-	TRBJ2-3	CASSLAAGGGSDTQYF	TGCGCCAGCAGCTTGGCCGCGGGAGGTGGGTCAGATACGCAGTATTTT
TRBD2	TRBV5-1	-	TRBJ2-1	CASSLAGGEPFF	TGCGCCAGCAGCTTGGCCGGGGGGGAACCTTTCTTC
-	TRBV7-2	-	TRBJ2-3	CASSLKGGNTQYF	TGTGCCAGCAGCTTAAAGGGGGGGAATACGCAGTATTTT
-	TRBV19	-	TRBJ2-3	CASSRYTDTQYF	TGTGCCAGTAGCCGTTACACAGATACGCAGTATTTT
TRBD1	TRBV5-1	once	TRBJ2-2	CASSGQGSGELFF	TGCGCCAGCAGCGGACAGGGGTCCGGGGAGCTGTTTTTT
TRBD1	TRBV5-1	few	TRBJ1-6	CASSYAGGYNSPLHF	TGCGCCAGCAGCTATGCAGGGGGGTATAATTCACCCCTCCACTTT
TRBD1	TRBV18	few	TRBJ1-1	CASSPPGQGRINTEAFF	TGTGCCAGCTCACCACCGGGACAGGGGAGAATCAACACTGAAGCTTTCTTT
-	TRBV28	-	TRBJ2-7	CASQGSSYEQYF	TGTGCCAGCCAGGGTAGTTCCTACGAGCAGTACTTC
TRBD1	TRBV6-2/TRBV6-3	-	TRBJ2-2	CASSLPGQGTTGELFF	TGTGCCAGCAGTCTCCCGGGACAGGGTACCACCGGGGAGCTGTTTTTT
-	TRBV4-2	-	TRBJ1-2	CASSQDMVGAGASANYGYTF	TGTGCCAGCAGCCAAGATATGGTAGGGGCAGGGGCCTCTGCTAACTATGGCTACACCTTC
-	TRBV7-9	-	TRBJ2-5	CASSPGAGGQETQYF	TGTGCCAGCAGCCCAGGGGCGGGTGGACAAGAGACCCAGTACTTC
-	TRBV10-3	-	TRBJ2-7	CAISETSLEQYF	TGTGCCATCAGTGAGACTAGCCTCGAGCAGTACTTC
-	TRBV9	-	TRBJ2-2	CASSVAGSGPSSGELFF	TGTGCCAGCAGCGTAGCTGGAAGCGGGCCAAGTTCCGGGGAGCTGTTTTTT
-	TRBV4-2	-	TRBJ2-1	CASSPLDRRGNEQFF	TGTGCCAGCAGCCCCCTAGACAGGCGGGGGAATGAGCAGTTCTTC
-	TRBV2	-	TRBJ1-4	CASSQTRVEKLFF	TGTGCCAGCAGTCAAACTCGAGTTGAAAAACTGTTTTTT
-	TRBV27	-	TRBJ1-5	CASSYGPGKASQPQHF	TGTGCCAGCAGTTATGGGCCAGGGAAAGCGAGTCAGCCCCAGCATTTT
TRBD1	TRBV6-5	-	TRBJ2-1	CASSYGQDYNEQFF	TGTGCCAGCAGTTATGGACAGGACTACAATGAGCAGTTCTTC
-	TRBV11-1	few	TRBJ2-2	CASTPRASRVELFF	TGTGCCAGCACCCCACGGGCTTCGCGGGTGGAGCTGTTTTTT
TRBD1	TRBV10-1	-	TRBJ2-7	CASSDRTPGTGYEQYF	TGCGCCAGCAGTGACCGAACCCCTGGGACAGGCTACGAGCAGTACTTC
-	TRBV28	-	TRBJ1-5	CASINRRGSQPQHF	TGTGCCAGCATCAACAGAAGGGGATCCCAGCCCCAGCATTTT
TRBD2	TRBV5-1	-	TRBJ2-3	CASSLDGTSGSTDTQYF	TGCGCCAGCAGCTTGGATGGGACTAGCGGTAGCACAGATACGCAGTATTTT
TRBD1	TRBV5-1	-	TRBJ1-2	CASSRTTGNYGYTF	TGCGCCAGCAGCCGCACGACAGGGAACTATGGCTACACCTTC
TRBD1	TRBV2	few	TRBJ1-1	CASTRDRASEAFF	TGTGCCAGCACCCGGGACAGGGCATCTGAAGCTTTCTTT
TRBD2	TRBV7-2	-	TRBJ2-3	CASSLGSGRGADTQYF	TGTGCCAGCAGCTTAGGCTCCGGGCGGGGGGCAGATACGCAGTATTTT
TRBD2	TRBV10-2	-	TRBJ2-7	CASSEAGSYEQYF	TGCGCCAGCAGTGAAGCGGGATCCTACGAGCAGTACTTC
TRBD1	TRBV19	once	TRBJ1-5	CASSRDRVVQPQHF	TGTGCCAGTAGTAGGGACAGGGTGGTCCAGCCCCAGCATTTT
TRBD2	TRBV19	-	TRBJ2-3	CASSKTGLAGPLLSSTDTQYF	TGTGCCAGTAGTAAAACGGGACTAGCGGGACCGCTACTCTCTAGCACAGATACGCAGTATTTT
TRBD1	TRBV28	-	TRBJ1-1	CASSLIQGSEAFF	TGTGCCAGCAGTCTGATACAGGGGAGCGAAGCTTTCTTT
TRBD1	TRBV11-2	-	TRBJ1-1	CASSLGRDRNTEAFF	TGTGCCAGCAGCTTAGGACGGGACAGGAACACTGAAGCTTTCTTT
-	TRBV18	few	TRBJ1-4	CASSLGEGPKLFF	TGTGCCAGCTCACTTGGAGAAGGTCCAAAACTGTTTTTT
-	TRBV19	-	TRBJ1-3	CASSINLSGNTIYF	TGTGCCAGTAGTATAAATCTCTCTGGAAACACCATATATTTT
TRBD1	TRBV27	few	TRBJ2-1	CASSPRTGTGVAMQFF	TGTGCCAGCAGTCCAAGGACTGGGACAGGGGTTGCGATGCAGTTCTTC
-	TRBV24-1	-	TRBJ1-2	CATSDLGRNYGYTF	TGTGCCACCAGTGATTTAGGCAGGAACTATGGCTACACCTTC
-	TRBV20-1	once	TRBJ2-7	CSARGAAEQYF	TGCAGTGCTAGAGGAGCGGCCGAGCAGTACTTC
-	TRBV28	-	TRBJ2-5	CASSLGGADLRETQYF	TGTGCCAGCAGTTTAGGTGGAGCCGATCTAAGGGAGACCCAGTACTTC
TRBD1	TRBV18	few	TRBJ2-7	CASSLGQGASDEQYF	TGTGCCAGCTCACTGGGACAGGGGGCCTCCGACGAGCAGTACTTC
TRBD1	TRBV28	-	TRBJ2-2	CASSKRTGGIGELFF	TGTGCCAGCAGTAAGCGGACAGGGGGGATCGGGGAGCTGTTTTTT
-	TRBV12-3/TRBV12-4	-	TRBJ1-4	CASSLYRGEKLFF	TGTGCCAGCAGTTTATACCGAGGTGAAAAACTGTTTTTT
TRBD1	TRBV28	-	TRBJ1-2	CASSPGDRPGSGF	TGTGCCAGCAGTCCAGGGGACAGGCCCGGGAGTGGCTTC
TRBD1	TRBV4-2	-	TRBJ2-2	CASSPDRGVGELFF	TGTGCCAGCAGCCCAGACAGGGGCGTCGGGGAGCTGTTTTTT
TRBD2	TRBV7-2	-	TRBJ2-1	CASSLLAGAYNEQFF	TGTGCCAGCAGCCTTTTAGCGGGAGCCTACAATGAGCAGTTCTTC
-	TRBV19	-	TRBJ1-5	CASSGGQAGQPQHF	TGTGCCAGTAGTGGTGGGCAGGCGGGCCAGCCCCAGCATTTT
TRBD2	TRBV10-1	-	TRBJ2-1	CASKVLAGGWPHNEQFF	TGCGCCAGCAAAGTTCTAGCGGGAGGGTGGCCTCACAATGAGCAGTTCTTC
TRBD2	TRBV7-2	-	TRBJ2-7	CASSLAGRWRETSEQYF	TGTGCCAGCAGCTTAGCGGGCAGGTGGCGGGAGACGTCCGAGCAGTACTTC
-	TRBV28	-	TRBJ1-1	CASSFSAGEGYTEAFF	TGTGCCAGCAGTTTCTCAGCAGGGGAAGGGTACACTGAAGCTTTCTTT
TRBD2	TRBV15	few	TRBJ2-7	CATSRDVVAGAYEQYF	TGTGCCACCAGCAGAGATGTGGTAGCGGGAGCCTACGAGCAGTACTTC
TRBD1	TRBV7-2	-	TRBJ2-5	CASSLVPGQGAVQETQYF	TGTGCCAGCAGCTTAGTTCCGGGACAGGGGGCCGTTCAAGAGACCCAGTACTTC
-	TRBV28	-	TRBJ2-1	CASSFPRGFDNDEQFF	TGTGCCAGCAGTTTCCCTCGGGGGTTTGATAACGATGAGCAGTTCTTC
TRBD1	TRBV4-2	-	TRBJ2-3	CASSQELRGLSTDTQYF	TGTGCCAGCAGCCAGGAACTTAGGGGGCTTAGCACAGATACGCAGTATTTT
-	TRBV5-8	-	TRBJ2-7	CASSYSADWNSYEQYF	TGTGCCAGCAGCTACTCCGCCGACTGGAACTCCTACGAGCAGTACTTC
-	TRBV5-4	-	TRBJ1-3	CASSLRSSGNTIYF	TGTGCCAGCAGCTTGAGGAGCTCTGGAAACACCATATATTTT